The 9 T cell receptor beta chains below come from one sample, sequenced in a study of cytomegalovirus exposure and HLA in healthy donors. With 60 Vbeta and 13 Jbeta primers, the PCR was carried out. TCRdb keeps only in-frame clones here, not all; method: immunoSEQ multiplex PCR. This sample carries 100,000 to 150,000 clones, approximately 17% of them seen once, and the ten largest clones take about 3%. The sample was PBMCs. These receptors were taken from a female donor in good health and CMV-seropositive.

V usage is TRBV19 and J usage is TRBJ1-2; perhaps TRBD1 as D (5 bases). The CDR3 is 15 residues long. Trimming removed 6 bases at V and 0 bases at J, with 14 bases between. Germline values: CDR1 LNHDA, CDR2 SQIVND (reference sequence). CDR3 amino acids: CASSLRQTANYGYTF. The CDR3, as DNA: TGTGCCAGTAGCCTAAGACAGACTGCTAACTATGGCTACACCTTC.

There are a few counts of this clone. The CDR3, as DNA: TGTGCCAGCAGTTACTCGCCTTATTCTCGGGAGACCCAGTACTTC. Translating gives CASSYSPYSRETQYF. The V call is TRBV6-6, the J call TRBJ2-5, with D unclear. Germline V gene sequence: CDR1 MNHNY, CDR2 SVGAGI (reference sequence). V gave up 0 bases and J gave up 5 bases, with 13 bases separating them. The CDR3 covers 15 residues.

CDR3: CASSFIRRGGNQPQHF. In nucleotides, the CDR3 is TGTGCCAGCAGTTTTATACGCAGGGGCGGCAATCAGCCCCAGCATTTT. J is TRBJ1-5 and V is TRBV27; D perhaps matches TRBD1 (6 bases). Trimming pared 3 bases from V and 2 bases from J, leaving 14 bases between. This CDR3 contains 16 residues. Germline values: CDR1 MNHEY, CDR2 SMNVEV (reference sequence).

The rearrangement uses TRBV5-1 and TRBJ2-3; 12 positions agree with TRBD2. Germline-derived CDR1 and CDR2 are SGHRS and YFSETQ. This CDR3 spans 14 amino acids. Germline trimming cut 9 bases from V and 3 bases from J; bases unmatched to any gene: 5. CDR3: CATGTSGRTDTQYF. The CDR3 bases are TGCGCCACCGGGACTAGCGGGCGAACAGATACGCAGTATTTT.

This clone was picked up a small number of times. The chain is built from TRBV5-8 and TRBJ1-5; 10 bases match TRBD1. Per the germline V gene, CDR1 is SGHTS and CDR2 is YDEGEE. After removal of 2 bases from V and 6 bases from J, the junction contained 2 bases not matched to a gene. This CDR3 has 14 amino acids. CDR3 in amino acids: CASSFGTGAQPQHF. CDR3 DNA: TGTGCCAGCAGCTTTGGGACAGGGGCTCAGCCCCAGCATTTT. Full variable domain (rest looked up from reference TRBV5-8 and TRBJ1-5): EAGVTQSPTHLIKTRGQQATLRCSPISGHTSVYWYQQALGLGLQFLLWYDEGEERNRGNFPPRFSGRQFPNYSSELNVNALELEDSALYLCASSFGTGAQPQHFGDGTRLSIL.

This clone appeared a few times. This sequence joins TRBV7-2 and TRBJ2-7; TRBD2 matches 8 bases. The CDR3 covers 16 residues. Germline loops: CDR1 SGHTA, CDR2 FQGNSA. Trimming at V came to 1 base and at J to 3 bases, leaving 8 bases not matched to a gene. In DNA form, the CDR3 reads TGTGCCAGCAGCTTAGTTTCAGCGGGGGCCCGCTACGAGCAGTACTTC. Protein: CASSLVSAGARYEQYF.

In its sample, this clone was seen a few times. The chain uses TRBV10-3 and TRBJ1-1; possibly TRBD1 for D (6 bases). In germline, CDR1 is ENHRY, CDR2 SYGVKD. The V end lost 5 bases, the J end lost 1 base, and 11 bases lay between the germline ends. CDR3 size: 14 residues. The CDR3 sequence: CAISQGLGNTEAFF. As DNA, the CDR3 is TGTGCCATCAGTCAGGGGCTGGGGAACACTGAAGCTTTCTTT.

The chain uses TRBV4-3 and TRBJ2-1, with D tentatively TRBD1 (5 bases). Germline V gives CDR1 LGHNA, CDR2 YSLEER. V lost 4 bases, J lost 12 bases, and 16 bases lay in between. The CDR3 runs to 13 residues. CDR3: CASSPLPQGLQFF. CDR3 DNA: TGCGCCAGCAGCCCCTTACCTCAGGGCCTGCAGTTCTTC.

The chain is built from TRBV7-2 and TRBJ2-7; D gene ambiguous. Germline V lookup: CDR1 SGHTA, CDR2 FQGNSA. Between the trimmed V and J ends, which lost 1 base and 7 bases, there was a span of 8 bases. CDR3 size: 12 residues. The CDR3 spells CASSLVSQEQYF. Written as DNA, the CDR3 is TGTGCCAGCAGCTTAGTGTCGCAGGAGCAGTACTTC.